The source of this T cell receptor beta chain is a study of T cells in Graves' hyperthyroidism and ophthalmopathy. About this clonotype itself: The antigen is not known.

Trimming removed 1 base from V and 5 bases from J; junction bases left unmatched: 9. Germline V gene sequence: CDR1 SGHTA, CDR2 FQGNSA. The CDR3 runs 16 residues. Findings and caveats of the study: A 13 V-J model separated ophthalmopathy from stable hyperthyroidism.

TCR beta CDR3 regions were amplified from RNA. The study used the HTBI primer set for a first-round RT-PCR of the TCR CDR3. MiXCR, run by TCRdb on the multiplex PCR reads, gives a single entry per CDR3 protein. The sample has about 210,000 distinct CDR3 sequences, about 15% seen once; the top ten hold under 65%. The genes are TRBV7-2 and TRBJ2-3, with TRBD2 matching 7 bases. The sequence came from a middle-aged man with Graves' hyperthyroidism. The sample consisted of blood. CDR3 in amino acids: CASSLVVGRAEDTQYF. The CDR3, as DNA: TGTGCCAGCAGCTTAGTCGTGGGGAGGGCGGAAGATACGCAGTATTTT.